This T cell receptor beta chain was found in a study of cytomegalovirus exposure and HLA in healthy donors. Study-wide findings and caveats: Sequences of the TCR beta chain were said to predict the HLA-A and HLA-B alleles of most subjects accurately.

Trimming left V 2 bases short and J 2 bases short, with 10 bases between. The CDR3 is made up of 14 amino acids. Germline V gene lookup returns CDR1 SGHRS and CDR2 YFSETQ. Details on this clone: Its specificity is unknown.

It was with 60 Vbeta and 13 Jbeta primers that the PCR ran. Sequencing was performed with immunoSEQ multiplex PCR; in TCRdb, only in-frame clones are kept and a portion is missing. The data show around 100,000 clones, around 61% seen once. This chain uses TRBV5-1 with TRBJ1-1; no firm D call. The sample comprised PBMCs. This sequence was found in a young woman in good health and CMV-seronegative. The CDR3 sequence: CASSFDIGNTEAFF. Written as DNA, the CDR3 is TGCGCCAGCAGCTTCGACATTGGTAACACTGAAGCTTTCTTT.